This passage covers 8 T cell receptor beta chains from one sample sequenced in a study of T cells in Graves' hyperthyroidism and ophthalmopathy. There were TCR beta CDR3 regions amplified from RNA transcripts. HTBI primers were used for first-round RT-PCR of the TCR CDR3. TCRdb re-called the multiplex PCR reads through MiXCR, storing one row per CDR3 protein. The sample contains hundreds of thousands of distinct CDR3 sequences, under 45% of which appear only once. Sequencing used blood. The receptor source for this set is a woman aged 40 to 49 with Graves' hyperthyroidism.

The chain uses TRBV25-1 and TRBJ1-2; 9 bases are shared with TRBD1. CDR3 length equals 15 residues. The V gene's germline CDR1 is MGHDK and CDR2 SYGVNS. After removal of 6 bases from V and 0 bases from J, the junction contained 5 bases not matched to a gene. The CDR3 sequence is CASSEQGAPNYGYTF. The CDR3 bases are TGTGCCAGCAGCGAACAGGGGGCCCCTAACTATGGCTACACCTTC.

To note about this clonotype: A much larger clone lies one base from this, so it may be a read error. The chain joins TRBV12-3 or TRBV12-4 to TRBJ2-7; tentative D call: TRBD1 (5 bases). This CDR3 region has 14 residues. The chain's CDR3 is CACSLSPRVREQYF. The CDR3 region has the DNA TGTGCCTGCAGTTTAAGCCCCAGGGTGAGGGAGCAGTACTTC.

There are many counts of this clonotype. The chain links TRBV7-2 to TRBJ1-4, with TRBD1 identical over 7 bases. Germline values: CDR1 SGHTA, CDR2 FQGNSA. The junction had 9 bases not matched to a gene; V was cut back by 5 bases and J by 0 bases. The CDR3 runs 17 residues. This chain's CDR3 is CASSPTLQGATNEKLFF. CDR3 bases: TGTGCCAGCAGCCCGACTCTCCAGGGGGCAACTAATGAAAAACTGTTTTTT.

Only a few counts were recorded for this clonotype. This chain links TRBV5-6 with TRBJ2-7; TRBD2 matches 9 bases. With 0 bases clipped from V and 4 bases from J, the junction kept 8 bases outside the gene matches. From germline, CDR1 is SGHDT and CDR2 YYEEEE. CDR3 length equals 16 residues. The CDR3 DNA is TGTGCCAGCAGCTTGGCCACGGGACTAGCCTCGTACGAGCAGTACTTC. Residues: CASSLATGLASYEQYF. Full variable domain (missing parts from reference TRBV5-6 and TRBJ2-7): DAGVTQSPTHLIKTRGQQVTLRCSPKSGHDTVSWYQQALGQGPQFIFQYYEEEERQRGNFPDRFSGHQFPNYSSELNVNALLLGDSALYLCASSLATGLASYEQYFGPGTRLTVT.

In its sample, this clonotype was seen many times. This chain uses TRBV7-9 with TRBJ1-1, with D uncertain. Germline CDR1 and CDR2: SEHNR and FQNEAQ (reference sequence). V was pared by 2 bases and J by 2 bases, with 12 bases between. The CDR3 contains 15 residues. This CDR3 is CASSLMWVSNTEAFF. The CDR3 bases are TGTGCCAGCAGCTTAATGTGGGTGTCTAACACTGAAGCTTTCTTT.

There are many counts of this clonotype. The chain joins TRBV19 to TRBJ1-3; 7 nucleotides align to TRBD1. The J segment lost 2 bases and the V segment lost 9 bases, leaving 7 bases of the junction unmatched. Germline loops: CDR1 LNHDA, CDR2 SQIVND (reference sequence). The CDR3 loop spans 14 amino acids. The chain's CDR3 is CASSRDRTGNTIYF. The CDR3 nucleotides are TGTGCCAGCAGCCGGGACAGAACTGGAAACACCATATATTTT.

This clonotype was observed a handful of times. V gene TRBV7-2 combines with J gene TRBJ1-1; perhaps TRBD1 as D (5 bases). CDR1 is SGHTA, CDR2 FQGNSA, per germline. The CDR3 is 16 residues long. Trimming took off 5 bases at V and 5 bases at J, with 21 bases between the two ends. This chain's CDR3 is CASSPDGAGFGTEAFF. The CDR3 DNA is TGTGCCAGCAGCCCCGACGGGGCAGGGTTTGGGACTGAAGCTTTCTTT.

The chain combines TRBV4-1 with TRBJ1-2; no clear D. Trimming removed 0 bases at V and 8 bases at J, with 19 bases between. The CDR3 runs to 16 residues. The germline V gene has CDR1 MGHRA and CDR2 YSYEKL. For the CDR3, the DNA is TGCGCCAGCAGCCAAGACGGCGGACGCCCTGGGAGGGGCTACACCTTC. Its protein product is CASSQDGGRPGRGYTF.